Below are 11 T cell receptor beta chains sequenced from a single sample in a study of T cell responses to AZD1222 COVID-19 vaccine. TCRdb keeps only in-frame clones here, not all; method: immunoSEQ multiplex PCR. Here the sample spans around 130,000 clones, about 94% being singletons. The specimen was peripheral blood, collected on day 0 of AZD1222 vaccination. These TCRs come from an adult in good health.

The chain joins TRBV4-1 to TRBJ1-5; D gene unclear. The length of the CDR3 is 14 residues. V lost 0 bases to trimming and J lost 0 bases, with 3 bases between them. Germline loops: CDR1 MGHRA, CDR2 YSYEKL. CDR3 in amino acids: CASSQDYSNQPQHF. In nucleotides, the CDR3 is TGCGCCAGCAGCCAAGATTATAGCAATCAGCCCCAGCATTTT.

This sequence joins TRBV11-2 and TRBJ2-4, with D possibly matching TRBD2 (5 bases). This CDR3 has 16 amino acids. The V end was cut by 5 bases, the J end by 6 bases, with 20 bases between. The germline CDR1 and CDR2 sequences are SGHAT and FQNNGV. CDR3 sequence reads: CASSDITREAGNIQYF. Here the CDR3 DNA reads TGTGCCAGCAGCGATATAACCCGGGAAGCAGGAAACATTCAGTACTTC.

The CDR3: CASSLVRQGEGSNQPQHF. DNA of the CDR3: TGTGCCAGCAGCTTAGTACGGCAGGGGGAGGGTAGCAATCAGCCCCAGCATTTT. The J gene is TRBJ1-5, the V gene TRBV11-3; 7 bases are a match to TRBD1. Germline V lookup: CDR1 SGHNT, CDR2 YENEEA. The J segment lost 0 bases and the V segment lost 1 base, leaving 9 bases of the junction unmatched. This CDR3 is 18 amino acids long.

The gene calls are TRBV30 and TRBJ1-1; TRBD1 might be the D (5 bases). V shed 2 bases and J shed 5 bases, with 9 bases lying between them. The germline CDR1 and CDR2 sequences are GTSNPN and SVGIG (reference sequence). CDR3 length: 12 residues. CDR3 region: CAWSLGVTEAFF. For the CDR3, the DNA is TGTGCCTGGAGTTTGGGGGTTACTGAAGCTTTCTTT.

The chain couples TRBV7-9 to TRBJ2-4, with TRBD1 matching over 8 bases. Losses at the gene ends were 4 bases for V and 2 bases for J; bases not matched to a gene: 10. CDR1 and CDR2 (germline): SEHNR, FQNEAQ (reference sequence). The CDR3 extends over 17 amino acids. The CDR3 nucleotides are TGTGCCAGCAGCTCCTTAGGACAGGGAGGAACCAAAAACATTCAGTACTTC. This sequence encodes CASSSLGQGGTKNIQYF.

This clone was seen just once. The V gene is TRBV18, the J gene TRBJ2-7, with D maybe TRBD1 (6 bases). The CDR3 sequence is 14 residues long. The V end lost 6 bases, the J end lost 5 bases, and 17 bases lay between the germline ends. Germline CDR1 and CDR2: KGHSH and LQKENI. CDR3 sequence reads: CASSIGAGENEQYF. CDR3 nucleotides: TGTGCCAGCTCCATTGGGGCAGGGGAGAACGAGCAGTACTTC. Using reference TRBV18 and TRBJ2-7 for the parts outside the CDR3, the full variable domain is NAGVMQNPRHLVRRRGQEARLRCSPMKGHSHVYWYRQLPEEGLKFMVYLQKENIIDESGMPKERFSAEFPKEGPSILRIQQVVRGDSAAYFCASSIGAGENEQYFGPGTRLTVT.

This clone was recorded only once. The rearrangement uses TRBV18 and TRBJ1-2; 9 positions match TRBD1. Germline values: CDR1 KGHSH, CDR2 LQKENI. J lost 1 base, V lost 3 bases, and 3 bases had no gene match. The CDR3 sequence is 15 residues long. This CDR3 is CASSPSDRGNYGYTF. The CDR3 nucleotides read TGTGCCAGCTCACCCTCGGACAGGGGTAACTATGGCTACACCTTC. Full variable domain (missing parts from reference TRBV18 and TRBJ1-2): NAGVMQNPRHLVRRRGQEARLRCSPMKGHSHVYWYRQLPEEGLKFMVYLQKENIIDESGMPKERFSAEFPKEGPSILRIQQVVRGDSAAYFCASSPSDRGNYGYTFGSGTRLTVV.

The gene calls are TRBV3-1 (or the pseudogene TRBV3-2) and TRBJ2-5, with D perhaps TRBD1 or TRBD2 (5 bases each). V was shortened by 4 bases and J by 3 bases, with 12 bases between the two germline ends. The germline V gene encodes CDR1 LGHDT and CDR2 YNNKEL (reference sequence). CDR3 length: 14 amino acids. The CDR3 is CASSPRDGEETQYF. In nucleotides, the CDR3 is TGTGCCAGCAGCCCCCGGGACGGGGAAGAGACCCAGTACTTC.

The chain recombines TRBV27 with TRBJ2-5; the D call may be TRBD1 or TRBD2 (6 bases each). CDR1 is MNHEY, CDR2 SMNVEV, per germline (reference sequence). V gave up 5 bases and J gave up 0 bases, with 13 bases separating them. CDR3 length: 15 amino acids. The CDR3 DNA follows: TGTGCCAGCAGTCTGGACAGCGGGTACCAAGAGACCCAGTACTTC. Its translation is CASSLDSGYQETQYF.

The chain uses TRBV4-1 and TRBJ1-5; D is undetermined. The CDR3 consists of 13 residues. Per the germline V gene, CDR1 is MGHRA and CDR2 is YSYEKL. Trimming took off 0 bases at V and 10 bases at J, with 10 bases between the two ends. CDR3 residues: CASSQEVVSPQHF. As DNA, the CDR3 is TGCGCCAGCAGCCAAGAGGTTGTCAGTCCCCAGCATTTT.

J is TRBJ2-7 and V is TRBV15; 14 nucleotides align to TRBD2. Unmatched junction bases numbered 6, after V lost 4 bases and J lost 7 bases. Germline V gives CDR1 LNHNV, CDR2 YYDKDF (reference sequence). This CDR3 contains 15 residues. The CDR3: CATSTGLAGVHEQYF. The DNA for the CDR3 is TGTGCCACCAGCACGGGACTAGCGGGAGTACATGAGCAGTACTTC.